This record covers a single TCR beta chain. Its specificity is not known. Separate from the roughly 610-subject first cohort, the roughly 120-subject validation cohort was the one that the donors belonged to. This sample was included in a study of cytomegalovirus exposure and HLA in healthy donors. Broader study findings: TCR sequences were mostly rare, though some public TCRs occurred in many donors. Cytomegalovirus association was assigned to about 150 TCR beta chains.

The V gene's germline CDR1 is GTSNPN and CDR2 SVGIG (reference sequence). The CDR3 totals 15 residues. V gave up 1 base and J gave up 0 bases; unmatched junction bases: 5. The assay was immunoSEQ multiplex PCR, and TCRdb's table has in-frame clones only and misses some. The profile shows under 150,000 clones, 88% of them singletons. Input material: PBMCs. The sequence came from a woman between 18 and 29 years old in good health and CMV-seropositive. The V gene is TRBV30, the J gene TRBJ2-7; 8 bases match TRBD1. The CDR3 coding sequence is TGTGCCTGGAGTGAGTCCGGGACAGGCTCCTACGAGCAGTACTTC. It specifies CAWSESGTGSYEQYF.